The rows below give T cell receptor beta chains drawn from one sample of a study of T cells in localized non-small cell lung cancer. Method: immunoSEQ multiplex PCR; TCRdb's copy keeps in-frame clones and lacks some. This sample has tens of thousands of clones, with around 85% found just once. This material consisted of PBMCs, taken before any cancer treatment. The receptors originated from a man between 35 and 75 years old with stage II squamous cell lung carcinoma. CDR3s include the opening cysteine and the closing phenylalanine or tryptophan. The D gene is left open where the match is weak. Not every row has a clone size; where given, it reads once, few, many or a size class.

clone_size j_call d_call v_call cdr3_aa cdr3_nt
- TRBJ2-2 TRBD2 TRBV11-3 CASSRTSGNTGELFF TGTGCCAGCAGCCGGACTAGCGGGAACACCGGGGAGCTGTTTTTT
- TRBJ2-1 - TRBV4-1 CASSHPREDSHLEQFF TGCGCCAGCAGCCACCCAAGGGAGGACAGTCATCTTGAGCAGTTCTTC
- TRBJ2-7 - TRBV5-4 CASSLGVGEEYEQYF TGTGCCAGCAGCTTGGGGGTTGGGGAGGAGTACGAGCAGTACTTC
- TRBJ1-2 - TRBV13 CASSLGPQINYGYTF TGTGCCAGCAGCTTAGGTCCCCAGATAAACTATGGCTACACCTTC
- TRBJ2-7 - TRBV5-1 CASSLLPTNSYEQYF TGCGCCAGCAGCTTGTTACCGACTAACTCCTACGAGCAGTACTTC
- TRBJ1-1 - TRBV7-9 CASSLGQNTEAFF TGTGCCAGCAGCTTAGGACAGAACACTGAAGCTTTCTTT
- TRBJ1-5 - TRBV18 CASSLEARGYQPQHF TGTGCCAGCTCCCTCGAGGCTCGGGGGTATCAGCCCCAGCATTTT
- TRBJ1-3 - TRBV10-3 CAIRIQGAGNTIYF TGTGCCATCAGAATACAGGGAGCTGGAAACACCATATATTTT
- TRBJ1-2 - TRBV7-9 CASSLAEYGYTF TGTGCCAGCAGCTTAGCGGAGTATGGCTACACCTTC
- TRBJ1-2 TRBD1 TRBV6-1 CASSQDRGIYGYTF TGTGCCAGCTCACAGGACAGGGGGATCTATGGCTACACCTTC
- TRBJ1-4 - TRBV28 CASSSPTATNEKLFF TGTGCCAGCAGTTCCCCGACAGCTACAAATGAAAAACTGTTTTTT
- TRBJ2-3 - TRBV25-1 CASSDAVNQGTDTQYF TGTGCCAGCAGTGATGCTGTCAATCAGGGCACAGATACGCAGTATTTT
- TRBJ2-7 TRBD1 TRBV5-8 CASSPWDRVGRDEQYF TGTGCCAGCAGCCCTTGGGACAGGGTAGGCCGGGACGAGCAGTACTTC
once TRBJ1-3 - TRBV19 CASSQGYFSGNTIYF TGTGCCAGTAGCCAGGGGTACTTCTCTGGAAACACCATATATTTT
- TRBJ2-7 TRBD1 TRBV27 CASSSQTGGKQYF TGTGCCAGCAGTTCGCAGACAGGGGGCAAGCAGTACTTC
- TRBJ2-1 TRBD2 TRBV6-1 CASSEQGLAGDNEQFF TGTGCCAGCAGTGAACAGGGACTAGCGGGAGACAATGAGCAGTTCTTC
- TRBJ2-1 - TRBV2 CASRGGGGYNEQFF TGTGCCAGCAGGGGGGGAGGGGGCTACAATGAGCAGTTCTTC
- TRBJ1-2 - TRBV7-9 CASSSPGQMGYTF TGTGCCAGCAGCTCGCCGGGACAAATGGGCTACACCTTC
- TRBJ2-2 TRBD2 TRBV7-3 CASSLSAGALTGELFF TGTGCCAGCAGCTTATCAGCGGGAGCGCTTACCGGGGAGCTGTTTTTT
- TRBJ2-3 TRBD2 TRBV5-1 CASSVGLAGFTDTQYF TGCGCCAGCAGCGTGGGACTAGCGGGATTCACAGATACGCAGTATTTT
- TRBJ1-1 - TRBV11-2 CASSRCDSDLNNTEAFF TGTGCCAGCAGCCGATGTGATTCCGACCTAAATAACACTGAAGCTTTCTTT
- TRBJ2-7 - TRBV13 CASSLGRGLSYEQYF TGTGCCAGCAGCTTAGGGCGGGGACTCTCCTACGAGCAGTACTTC
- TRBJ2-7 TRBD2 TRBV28 CASSLAGAGYEQYF TGTGCCAGCAGTTTAGCGGGAGCCGGGTACGAGCAGTACTTC
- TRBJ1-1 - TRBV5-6 CASSLAPGNTEAFF TGTGCCAGCAGCTTGGCTCCGGGGAACACTGAAGCTTTCTTT
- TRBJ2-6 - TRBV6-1 CASRGGVSGANVLTF TGTGCCAGCAGAGGGGGGGTCTCTGGGGCCAACGTCCTGACTTTC
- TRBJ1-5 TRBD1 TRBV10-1 CASLHRTTGVRSQPQHF TGCGCCAGCCTTCATCGGACAACAGGGGTCCGCTCCCAGCCCCAGCATTTT
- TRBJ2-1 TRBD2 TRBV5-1 CASSPPESGGAGEQFF TGCGCCAGCAGCCCGCCGGAGAGCGGGGGGGCGGGGGAGCAGTTCTTC
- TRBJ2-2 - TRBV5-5 CASSLNDRPMNTGELFF TGTGCCAGCAGTCTTAATGACAGACCGATGAACACCGGGGAGCTGTTTTTT
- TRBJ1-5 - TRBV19 CASSGRSGNQPQHF TGTGCCAGCTCCGGGCGGTCGGGGAATCAGCCCCAGCATTTT
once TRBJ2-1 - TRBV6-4 CASSDSIAVSSYNEQFF TGTGCCAGCAGTGACTCGATAGCGGTGAGCTCCTACAATGAGCAGTTCTTC
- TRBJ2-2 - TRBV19 CASSILQGRGTGELFF TGTGCCAGTAGTATATTACAGGGCCGAGGGACCGGGGAGCTGTTTTTT
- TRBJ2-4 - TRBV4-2 CASSQDYGAGNIQYF TGTGCCAGCAGCCAAGATTACGGTGCCGGGAACATTCAGTACTTC
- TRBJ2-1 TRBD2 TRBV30 CAWSRGGTYNEQFF TGTGCCTGGAGTCGCGGGGGGACCTACAATGAGCAGTTCTTC
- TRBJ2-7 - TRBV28 CASSGTRDPKYEQYF TGTGCCAGCAGTGGCACCCGGGATCCCAAATACGAGCAGTACTTC
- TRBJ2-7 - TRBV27 CASSPPGGSRYEQYF TGTGCCAGCAGCCCCCCCGGAGGGAGTCGGTACGAGCAGTACTTC
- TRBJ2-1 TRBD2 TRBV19 CASSWATSGGLSSYNEQFF TGTGCCAGTAGTTGGGCCACTAGCGGGGGGCTGAGCTCCTACAATGAGCAGTTCTTC
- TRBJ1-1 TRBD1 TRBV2 CASRPGQGVGDTEAFF TGTGCCAGCAGGCCGGGACAGGGTGTGGGGGACACTGAAGCTTTCTTT